These T cell receptor beta chains were read from a single sample in a study of shared T cell receptors in the human thymus. The method was immunoSEQ multiplex PCR; TCRdb's version includes in-frame clones alone and lacks a portion of them. In the table there are more than 550,000 clones, approximately 89% of which are singletons. These data also formed part of another study, on human thymus T cells.

The sequencing input was thymocytes. The receptors shown here come from a boy in the first two years of life with a congenital heart defect. Both conserved end residues are part of each CDR3. A D gene is named only where the DNA matches it firmly. For some rows the clone size is stated as once, few or many, or as a class when expanded; others skip it.

V gene,J gene,D gene,clone size,CDR3 protein,CDR3 DNA
TRBV15,TRBJ2-1,TRBD1,once,CATSLFHAGTEGSYNEQFF,TGTGCCACCAGCCTATTTCACGCCGGGACAGAAGGATCCTACAATGAGCAGTTCTTC
TRBV7-7,TRBJ2-3,TRBD1,NA,CASSLPSSTGTGDSTDTQYF,TGTGCCAGCAGCTTACCGTCCTCAACCGGGACAGGCGACAGCACAGATACGCAGTATTTT
TRBV5-6,TRBJ2-7,NA,once,CASRPREIYEQYF,TGTGCCAGCAGACCCCGGGAGATCTACGAGCAGTACTTC
TRBV28,TRBJ2-7,NA,NA,CASSQRQILSYEQYF,TGTGCCAGCAGTCAAAGACAGATACTCTCCTACGAGCAGTACTTC
TRBV11-3,TRBJ2-2,TRBD1,NA,CASSDRATGELFF,TGTGCCAGCAGTGACAGGGCCACCGGGGAGCTGTTTTTT
TRBV13,TRBJ2-2,TRBD1,NA,CASSSQGWAGELFF,TGTGCCAGCAGCTCACAGGGGTGGGCCGGGGAGCTGTTTTTT
TRBV5-5,TRBJ2-7,NA,NA,CASSLPRDTTYEQYF,TGTGCCAGCAGCTTACCCCGGGACACCACCTACGAGCAGTACTTC
TRBV5-1,TRBJ2-5,NA,NA,CASSRTAKNQETQYF,TGCGCCAGCAGCCGGACAGCCAAGAACCAAGAGACCCAGTACTTC
TRBV15,TRBJ2-3,TRBD2,NA,CATSTPGLAELTDTQYF,TGTGCCACCAGCACCCCCGGCCTAGCGGAGCTCACAGATACGCAGTATTTT
TRBV28,TRBJ2-7,NA,NA,CASSSPTGSSYEQYF,TGTGCCAGCAGCTCCCCAACAGGGTCTTCCTACGAGCAGTACTTC
TRBV4-3,TRBJ2-1,TRBD2,NA,CASSQGSGRFDEQFF,TGCGCCAGCAGCCAAGGTAGCGGGAGGTTCGATGAGCAGTTCTTC
TRBV5-1,TRBJ2-1,TRBD1,NA,CASSLSQQGSSYNEQFF,TGCGCCAGCAGCTTGTCTCAACAGGGGAGCTCCTACAATGAGCAGTTCTTC
TRBV27,TRBJ2-7,NA,NA,CASSGNGKVDRNVREQYF,TGTGCCAGCAGCGGCAACGGCAAAGTGGACAGAAACGTAAGGGAGCAGTACTTC
TRBV7-2,TRBJ2-7,NA,NA,CASSLTRGVREQYF,TGTGCCAGCAGCTTAACCAGGGGCGTTCGCGAGCAGTACTTC
TRBV6-6,TRBJ2-7,NA,NA,CASSKERSSYEQYF,TGTGCCAGCAGTAAGGAGCGGAGCTCCTACGAGCAGTACTTC
TRBV5-4,TRBJ2-7,NA,NA,CASSAGGQGYEQYF,TGTGCCAGCAGCGCTGGGGGACAAGGCTACGAGCAGTACTTC